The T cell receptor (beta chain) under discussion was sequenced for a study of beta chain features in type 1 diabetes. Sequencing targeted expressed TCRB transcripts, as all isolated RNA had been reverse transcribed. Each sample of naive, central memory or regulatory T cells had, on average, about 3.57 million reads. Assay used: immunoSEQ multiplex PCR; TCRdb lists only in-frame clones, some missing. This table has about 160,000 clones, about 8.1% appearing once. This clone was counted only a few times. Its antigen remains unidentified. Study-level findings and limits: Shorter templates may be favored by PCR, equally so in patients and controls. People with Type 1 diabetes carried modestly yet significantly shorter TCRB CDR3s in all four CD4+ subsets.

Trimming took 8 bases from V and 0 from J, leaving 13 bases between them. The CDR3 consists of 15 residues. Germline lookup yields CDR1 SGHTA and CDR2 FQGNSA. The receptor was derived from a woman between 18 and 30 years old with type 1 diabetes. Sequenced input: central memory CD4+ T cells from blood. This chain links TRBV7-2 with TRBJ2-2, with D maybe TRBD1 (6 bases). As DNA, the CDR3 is TGTGCCAGCGGGGCACAGGGTTCGAACACCGGGGAGCTGTTTTTT. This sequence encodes CASGAQGSNTGELFF.